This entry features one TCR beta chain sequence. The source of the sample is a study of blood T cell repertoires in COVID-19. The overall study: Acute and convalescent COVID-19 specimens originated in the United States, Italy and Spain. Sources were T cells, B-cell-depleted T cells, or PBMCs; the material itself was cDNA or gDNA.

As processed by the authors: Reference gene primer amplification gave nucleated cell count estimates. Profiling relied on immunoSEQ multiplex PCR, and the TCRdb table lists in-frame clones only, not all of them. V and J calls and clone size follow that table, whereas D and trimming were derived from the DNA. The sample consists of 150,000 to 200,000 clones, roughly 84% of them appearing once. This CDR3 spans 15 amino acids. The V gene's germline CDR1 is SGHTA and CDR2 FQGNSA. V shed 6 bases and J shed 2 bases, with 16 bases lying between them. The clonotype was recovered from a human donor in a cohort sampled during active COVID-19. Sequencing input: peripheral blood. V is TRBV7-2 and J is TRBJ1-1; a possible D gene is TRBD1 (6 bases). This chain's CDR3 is CASSQGRRGNTEAFF. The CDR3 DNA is TGTGCCAGCAGTCAAGGCCGCAGGGGAAACACTGAAGCTTTCTTT.